These T cell receptor beta chains were read from a single sample in a study of blood T cell repertoires in COVID-19. Data came from immunoSEQ multiplex PCR; TCRdb stores just in-frame clones and leaves some out. The sample shows 160,000 or so clones, about 81% of them seen only once. Sequencing used peripheral blood. The receptors derive from a human donor in a cohort sampled during active COVID-19. The CDR3 runs from the conserved cysteine through the conserved F or W. The order of the fields is J gene, clone size, V gene, D gene, CDR3 protein. D genes are given only for firm matches. For some rows the clone size is stated as once, few or many, or as a class when expanded; others skip it.

TRBJ2-3 | few | TRBV28 | - | CASRIMESTDTQYF
TRBJ2-1 | - | TRBV19 | TRBD2 | CASSIALGLAGAYNEQFF
TRBJ2-7 | - | TRBV6-6 | - | CASRDSHLLFEQYF
TRBJ1-3 | - | TRBV5-4 | - | CASSPSGGSSGNTIYF
TRBJ1-6 | - | TRBV28 | - | CASSLYVRGAGNSPLHF
TRBJ1-2 | - | TRBV30 | - | CAWTPLTELNYGYTF
TRBJ2-2 | - | TRBV11-2 | TRBD1 | CASSFGTANTGELFF
TRBJ1-6 | - | TRBV10-1 | - | CASGPGLNSPLHF
TRBJ2-1 | - | TRBV19 | - | CASSDRGQREQFF
TRBJ2-1 | - | TRBV5-5 | - | CASSRADRANEQFF
TRBJ2-7 | - | TRBV27 | - | CASSSTETSYEQYF
TRBJ1-1 | - | TRBV9 | TRBD1 | CASSVSDRSNTEAFF
TRBJ2-7 | - | TRBV7-2 | - | CASSALGVGAYEQYF
TRBJ1-1 | - | TRBV7-9 | TRBD1 | CASSLSRARGANTEAFF
TRBJ2-2 | - | TRBV4-3 | - | CASSQETRLVTGELFF
TRBJ1-1 | - | TRBV7-2 | TRBD1 | CASSFRRPGQGTEAFF
TRBJ2-6 | - | TRBV19 | - | CASSIDKTGPFSGANVLTF
TRBJ1-1 | - | TRBV5-4 | - | CASRWETTNTEAFF
TRBJ1-4 | - | TRBV7-9 | - | CASSLAAQSGKLFF
TRBJ2-1 | - | TRBV5-4 | - | CASSSSDGRYNEQFF
TRBJ2-1 | - | TRBV7-3 | - | CASSLTGVLNEQFF
TRBJ2-7 | - | TRBV5-6 | TRBD2 | CASSPGTSRTYEQYF
TRBJ1-2 | - | TRBV5-1 | - | CASSPNPAAGLYGYTF
TRBJ1-4 | - | TRBV6-5 | - | CASRPTGPMGKLFF
TRBJ2-1 | few | TRBV6-5 | - | CASSYRRRSNEQFF
TRBJ1-5 | - | TRBV19 | - | CASSATPGDSNQPQHF
TRBJ1-1 | - | TRBV5-1 | - | CASSLGQIMNTEAFF
TRBJ1-6 | once | TRBV6-5 | - | CASKEQGNSPLHF
TRBJ2-7 | - | TRBV7-9 | TRBD2 | CASSNSGRALSYEQYF
TRBJ1-4 | many | TRBV5-6 | - | CASSGRGGEKLFF
TRBJ2-5 | - | TRBV10-2 | TRBD2 | CASSVSGGAETQYF
TRBJ2-2 | - | TRBV7-9 | - | CASSLVSGELFF
TRBJ2-5 | - | TRBV20-1 | - | CSASAGETQYF
TRBJ1-5 | once | TRBV10-3 | TRBD1 | CAISASDRGGQPQHF
TRBJ1-5 | - | TRBV7-9 | TRBD1 | CASTQSRTGRGQPQHF
TRBJ2-7 | - | TRBV20-1 | - | CSARENEQYF
TRBJ1-2 | - | TRBV5-5 | - | CAFSATQGTYGYTF
TRBJ1-4 | - | TRBV29-1 | TRBD1 | CSVQDRGGEKLFF